The present TCR beta chain was sequenced within a study of OX40 agonist ivuxolimab in advanced cancers. This clone was recorded a few times. Clones were read by immunoSEQ multiplex PCR, and TCRdb kept only the in-frame ones, dropping some. In the table there are 65,000 to 85,000 clones, 85% of which are singletons. CDR3 size: 16 residues. CDR1 and CDR2 (germline): SGHRS, YFSETQ. Deletions cut 4 bases from V and 0 bases from J, with 16 bases between. The sample here was CD4+ or CD8+ T cells sorted from blood, taken in a trial of the OX40 agonist ivuxolimab. This clonotype was sampled from an adult with an advanced solid tumor such as melanoma, head and neck, liver or kidney cancer. The chain joins TRBV5-1 to TRBJ1-1; D is unclear. The CDR3 loop reads CASSPRSGLMNTEAFF. The CDR3 coding sequence is TGCGCCAGCAGCCCCCGGTCCGGGCTGATGAACACTGAAGCTTTCTTT.